This TCR beta chain was documented in a study of Ad26.COV2.S vaccination and SARS-CoV-2 variants. Treatment meaning: roughly 19 received Ad26.COV2.S at low or high dose, single or two shots; about 5 received placebo; per-sample allocation not given. Specimens were obtained on day 63 following the first vaccine or placebo injection. Notes on this clone: Antigen unknown.

General study points: Spike-specific TCR breadth ran higher among vaccine recipients than placebo recipients.

The data were produced by immunoSEQ multiplex PCR, yet TCRdb's version contains in-frame clones alone and is incomplete. Among fewer than 300,000 clones listed, about 87% were seen once. Germline-derived CDR1 and CDR2 are KGHSH and LQKENI. With V trimmed by 6 bases and J by 0 bases, 4 bases remained unmatched. The CDR3 is made up of 16 amino acids. The chain carries TRBV18 and TRBJ1-5; 11 nucleotides align to TRBD1. The TCR was taken from a person between 18 and 60 years old who received the Ad26.COV2.S COVID-19 vaccine or a placebo. The sample was peripheral blood, taken in a trial of Ad26.COV2.S vaccine versus placebo. The CDR3: CASSGQGGYSNQPQHF. CDR3 coding DNA: TGTGCCAGCTCGGGACAGGGGGGATATAGCAATCAGCCCCAGCATTTT.